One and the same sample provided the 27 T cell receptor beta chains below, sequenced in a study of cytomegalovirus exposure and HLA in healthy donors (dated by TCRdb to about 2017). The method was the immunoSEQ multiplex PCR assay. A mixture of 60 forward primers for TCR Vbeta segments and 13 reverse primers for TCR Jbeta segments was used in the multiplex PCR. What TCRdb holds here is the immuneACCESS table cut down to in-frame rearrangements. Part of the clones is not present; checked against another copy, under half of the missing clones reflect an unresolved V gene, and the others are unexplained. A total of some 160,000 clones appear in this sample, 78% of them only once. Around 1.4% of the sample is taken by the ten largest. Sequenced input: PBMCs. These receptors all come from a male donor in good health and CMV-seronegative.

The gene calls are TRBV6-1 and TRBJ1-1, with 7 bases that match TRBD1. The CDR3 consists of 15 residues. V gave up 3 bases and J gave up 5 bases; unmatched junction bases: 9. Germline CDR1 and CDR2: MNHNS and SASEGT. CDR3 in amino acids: CASSDRQGVQTEAFF. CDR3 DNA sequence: TGTGCCAGCAGTGATCGGCAGGGGGTACAAACTGAAGCTTTCTTT.

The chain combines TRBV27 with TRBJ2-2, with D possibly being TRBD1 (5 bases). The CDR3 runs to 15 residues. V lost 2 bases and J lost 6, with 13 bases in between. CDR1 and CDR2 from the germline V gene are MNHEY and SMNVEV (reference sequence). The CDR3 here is CASSLVRAGSGELFF. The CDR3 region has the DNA TGTGCCAGCAGTTTAGTCAGGGCCGGGTCCGGGGAGCTGTTTTTT.

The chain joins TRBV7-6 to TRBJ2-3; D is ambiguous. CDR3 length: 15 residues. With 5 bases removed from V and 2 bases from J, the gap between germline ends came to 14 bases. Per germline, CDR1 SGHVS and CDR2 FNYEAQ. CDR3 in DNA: TGTGCCAGCAGCCCGACTGCCGGAGTCACAGATACGCAGTATTTT. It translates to CASSPTAGVTDTQYF.

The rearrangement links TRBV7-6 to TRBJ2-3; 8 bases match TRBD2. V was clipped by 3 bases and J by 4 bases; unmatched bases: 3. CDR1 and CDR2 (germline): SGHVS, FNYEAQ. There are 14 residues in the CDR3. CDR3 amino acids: CASSFSGNADTQYF. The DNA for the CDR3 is TGTGCCAGCAGCTTTAGCGGGAACGCAGATACGCAGTATTTT.

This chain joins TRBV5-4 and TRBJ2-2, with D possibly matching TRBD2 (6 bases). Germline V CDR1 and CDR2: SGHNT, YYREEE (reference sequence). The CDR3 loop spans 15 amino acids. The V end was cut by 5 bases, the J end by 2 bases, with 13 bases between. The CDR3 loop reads CASRGDFANTGELFF. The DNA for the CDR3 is TGTGCCAGCAGGGGGGACTTCGCCAACACCGGGGAGCTGTTTTTT. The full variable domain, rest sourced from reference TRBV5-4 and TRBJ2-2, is ETGVTQSPTHLIKTRGQQVTLRCSSQSGHNTVSWYQQALGQGPQFIFQYYREEENGRGNFPPRFSGLQFPNYSSELNVNALELDDSALYLCASRGDFANTGELFFGEGSRLTVL.

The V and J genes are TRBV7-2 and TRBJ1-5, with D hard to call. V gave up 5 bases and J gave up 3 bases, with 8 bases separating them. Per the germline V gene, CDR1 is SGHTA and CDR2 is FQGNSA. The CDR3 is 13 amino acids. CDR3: CASSASFNQPQHF. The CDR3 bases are TGTGCCAGCAGCGCCAGTTTCAATCAGCCCCAGCATTTT.

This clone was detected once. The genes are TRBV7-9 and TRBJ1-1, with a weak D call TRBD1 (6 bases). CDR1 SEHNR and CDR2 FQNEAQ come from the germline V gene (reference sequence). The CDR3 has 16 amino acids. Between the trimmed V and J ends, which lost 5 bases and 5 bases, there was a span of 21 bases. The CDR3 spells CASSLGRGGAVTEAFF. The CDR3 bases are TGTGCCAGCAGCCTAGGGAGGGGGGGGGCAGTGACTGAAGCTTTCTTT.

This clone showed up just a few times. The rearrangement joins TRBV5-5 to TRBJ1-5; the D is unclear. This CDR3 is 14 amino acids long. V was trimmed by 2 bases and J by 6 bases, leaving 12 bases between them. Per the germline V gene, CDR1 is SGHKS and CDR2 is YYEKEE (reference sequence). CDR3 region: CASSLYSGLQPQHF. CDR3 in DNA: TGTGCCAGCAGCTTATACAGCGGACTTCAGCCCCAGCATTTT.

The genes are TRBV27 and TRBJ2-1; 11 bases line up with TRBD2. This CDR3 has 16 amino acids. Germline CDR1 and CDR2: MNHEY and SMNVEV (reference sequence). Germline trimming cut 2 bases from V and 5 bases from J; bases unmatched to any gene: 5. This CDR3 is CASSLIGTSGNNEQFF. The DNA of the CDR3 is TGTGCCAGCAGTTTAATTGGGACTAGCGGCAACAATGAGCAGTTCTTC.

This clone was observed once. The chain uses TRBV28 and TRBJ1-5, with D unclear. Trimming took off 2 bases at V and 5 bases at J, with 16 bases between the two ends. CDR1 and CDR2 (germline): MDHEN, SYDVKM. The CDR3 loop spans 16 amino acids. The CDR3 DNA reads TGTGCCAGCAGTTTACGTCCGGGCCTAGCCGATCAGCCCCAGCATTTT. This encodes CASSLRPGLADQPQHF. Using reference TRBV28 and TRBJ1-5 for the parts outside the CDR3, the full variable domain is DVKVTQSSRYLVKRTGEKVFLECVQDMDHENMFWYRQDPGLGLRLIYFSYDVKMKEKGDIPEGYSVSREKKERFSLILESASTNQTSMYLCASSLRPGLADQPQHFGDGTRLSIL.

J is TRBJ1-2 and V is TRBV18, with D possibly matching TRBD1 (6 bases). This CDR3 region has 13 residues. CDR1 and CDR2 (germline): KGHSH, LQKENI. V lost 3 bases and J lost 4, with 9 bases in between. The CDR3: CASSPDSIYGYTF. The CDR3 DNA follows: TGTGCCAGCTCACCGGACAGCATCTATGGCTACACCTTC.

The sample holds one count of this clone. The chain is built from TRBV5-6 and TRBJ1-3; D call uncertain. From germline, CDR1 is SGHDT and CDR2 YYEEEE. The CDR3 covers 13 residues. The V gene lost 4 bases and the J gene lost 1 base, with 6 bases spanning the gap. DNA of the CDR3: TGTGCCAGCAGCCCGAGGTCTGGAAACACCATATATTTT. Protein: CASSPRSGNTIYF.

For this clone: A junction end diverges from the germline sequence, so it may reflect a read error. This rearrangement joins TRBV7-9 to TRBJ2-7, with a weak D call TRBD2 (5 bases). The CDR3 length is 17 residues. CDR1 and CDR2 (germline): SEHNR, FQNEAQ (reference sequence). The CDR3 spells CSSSLATGNYGHYEQYF. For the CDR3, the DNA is TGTTCCAGCAGCTTAGCAACGGGGAACTACGGCCACTACGAGCAGTACTTC.

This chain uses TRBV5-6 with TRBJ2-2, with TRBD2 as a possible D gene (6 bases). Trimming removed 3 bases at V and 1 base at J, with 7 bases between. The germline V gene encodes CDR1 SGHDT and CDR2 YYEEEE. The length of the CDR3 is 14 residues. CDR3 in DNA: TGTGCCAGCAGCTCGGGACTGAACACCGGGGAGCTGTTTTTT. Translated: CASSSGLNTGELFF.

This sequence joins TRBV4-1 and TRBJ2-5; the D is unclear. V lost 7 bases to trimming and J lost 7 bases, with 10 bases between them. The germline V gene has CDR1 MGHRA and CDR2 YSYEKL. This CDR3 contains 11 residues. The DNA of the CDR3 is TGCGCCAGCACCCCAGCAGGGACCCAGTACTTC. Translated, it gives CASTPAGTQYF.

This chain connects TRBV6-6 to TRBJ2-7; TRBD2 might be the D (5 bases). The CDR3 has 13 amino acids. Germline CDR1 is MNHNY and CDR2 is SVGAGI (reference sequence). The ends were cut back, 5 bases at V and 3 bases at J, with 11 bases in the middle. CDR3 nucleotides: TGTGCCAGCAGTGGGGAGCCGGACTACGAGCAGTACTTC. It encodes CASSGEPDYEQYF.

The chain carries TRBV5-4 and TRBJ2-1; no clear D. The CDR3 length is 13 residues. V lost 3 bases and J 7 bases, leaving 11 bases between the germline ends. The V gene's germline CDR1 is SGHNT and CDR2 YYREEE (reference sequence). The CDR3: CASSSTRRNEQFF. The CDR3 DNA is TGTGCCAGCAGCTCCACTCGGCGGAATGAGCAGTTCTTC.

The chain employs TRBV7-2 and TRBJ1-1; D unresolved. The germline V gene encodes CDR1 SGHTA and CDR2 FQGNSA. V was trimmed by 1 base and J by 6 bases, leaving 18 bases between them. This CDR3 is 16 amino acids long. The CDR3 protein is CASSLVGGSSGAEAFF. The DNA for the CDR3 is TGTGCCAGCAGCTTAGTGGGAGGTTCTTCGGGCGCTGAAGCTTTCTTT.

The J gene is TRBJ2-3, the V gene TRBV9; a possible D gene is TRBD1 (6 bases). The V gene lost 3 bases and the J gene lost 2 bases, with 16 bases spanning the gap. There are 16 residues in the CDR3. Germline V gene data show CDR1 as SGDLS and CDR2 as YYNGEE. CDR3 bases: TGTGCCAGCAGCGAGGGGGTTACAGGGTCCACAGATACGCAGTATTTT. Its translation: CASSEGVTGSTDTQYF.

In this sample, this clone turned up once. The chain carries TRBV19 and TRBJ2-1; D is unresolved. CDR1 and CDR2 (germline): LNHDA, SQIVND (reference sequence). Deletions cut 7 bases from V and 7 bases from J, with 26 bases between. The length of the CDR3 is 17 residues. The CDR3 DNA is TGTGCCAGTAATAATGGTGGGCGTCTGTCCCTCGCGAATGAGCAGTTCTTC. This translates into CASNNGGRLSLANEQFF. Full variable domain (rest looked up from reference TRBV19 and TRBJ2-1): DGGITQSPKYLFRKEGQNVTLSCEQNLNHDAMYWYRQDPGQGLRLIYYSQIVNDFQKGDIAEGYSVSREKKESFPLTVTSAQKNPTAFYLCASNNGGRLSLANEQFFGPGTRLTVL.

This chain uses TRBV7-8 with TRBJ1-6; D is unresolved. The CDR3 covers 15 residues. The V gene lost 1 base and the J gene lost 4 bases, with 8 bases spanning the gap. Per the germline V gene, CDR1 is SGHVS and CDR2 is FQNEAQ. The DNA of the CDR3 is TGTGCCAGCAGCTTAGGTAGAGAATATAATTCACCCCTCCACTTT. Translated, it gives CASSLGREYNSPLHF.

Written as DNA, the CDR3 is TGTGCCAGCTCACCAGGGACAGGGGGCTACGAGCAGTACTTC. This sequence encodes CASSPGTGGYEQYF. The rearrangement uses TRBV18 and TRBJ2-7, with 11 bases that match TRBD1. The J segment lost 3 bases and the V segment lost 2 bases, leaving 0 bases of the junction unmatched. This CDR3 spans 14 amino acids. In germline, CDR1 is KGHSH, CDR2 LQKENI.

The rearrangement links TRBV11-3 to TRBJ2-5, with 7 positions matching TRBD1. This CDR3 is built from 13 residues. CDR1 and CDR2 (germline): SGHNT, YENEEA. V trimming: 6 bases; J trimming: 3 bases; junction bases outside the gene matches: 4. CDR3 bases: TGTGCCAGCAGGAGGACAGGAGAAGAGACCCAGTACTTC. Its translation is CASRRTGEETQYF.

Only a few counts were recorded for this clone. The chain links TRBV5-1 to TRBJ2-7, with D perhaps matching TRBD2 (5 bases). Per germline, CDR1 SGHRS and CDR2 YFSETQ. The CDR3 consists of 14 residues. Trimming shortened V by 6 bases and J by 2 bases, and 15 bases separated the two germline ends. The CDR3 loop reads CASNPAGQAYEQYF. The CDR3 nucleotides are TGCGCCAGCAACCCCGCGGGTCAGGCCTACGAGCAGTACTTC.

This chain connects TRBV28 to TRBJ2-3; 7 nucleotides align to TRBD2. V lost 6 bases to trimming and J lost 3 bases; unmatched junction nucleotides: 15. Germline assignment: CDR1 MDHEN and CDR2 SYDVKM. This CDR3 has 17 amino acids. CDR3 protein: CASSPPTSLQITDTQYF. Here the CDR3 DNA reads TGTGCCAGCAGCCCTCCGACTAGCCTCCAAATTACAGATACGCAGTATTTT.

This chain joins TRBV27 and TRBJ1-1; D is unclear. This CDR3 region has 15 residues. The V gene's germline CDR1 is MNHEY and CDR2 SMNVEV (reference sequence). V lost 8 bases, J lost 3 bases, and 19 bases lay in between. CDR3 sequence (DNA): TGTGCCAGCCGGAGTTTGCGGGTACTCGACACTGAAGCTTTCTTT. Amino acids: CASRSLRVLDTEAFF.

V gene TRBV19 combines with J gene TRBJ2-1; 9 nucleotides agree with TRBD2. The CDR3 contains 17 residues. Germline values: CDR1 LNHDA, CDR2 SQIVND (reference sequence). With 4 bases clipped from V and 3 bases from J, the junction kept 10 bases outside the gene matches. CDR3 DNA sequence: TGTGCCAGTAGTAGCCGTATGGCGGGAGGGCTCTACAATGAGCAGTTCTTC. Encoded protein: CASSSRMAGGLYNEQFF.